This entry features one T cell receptor (beta chain) sequence. A library of TCRbeta sequences, prepared with unique molecular identifiers, was generated. MiXCR was run by TCRdb on the PCR reads, yielding one entry per CDR3 protein. The repertoire includes 200,000 to 300,000 distinct CDR3 sequences, about 26% of them detected once, and approximately 2.5% sits in the top ten. This CDR3 has 15 residues. CDR1 is MDHEN and CDR2 is SYDVKM in the germline V gene. Trimming left V 3 bases short and J 1 base short, with 11 bases between. This sample was included in a study of T-cell reconstitution after alpha-beta-depleted transplantation in children.

The TCR sequence derives from a girl aged 2-10 years with Fanconi anemia, due to receive a stem cell transplant. Sequencing was performed on PBMCs, taken before TCRalphabeta/CD19-depleted stem cell transplant. V and J are TRBV28 and TRBJ2-3; tentative D call: TRBD2 (5 bases). The CDR3 protein is CASSFFAGRTDTQYF. CDR3 in DNA: TGTGCCAGCAGTTTCTTTGCGGGCCGCACAGATACGCAGTATTTT.